The 17 T cell receptor beta chains below all came from one sample that was sequenced in a study of T cells after yellow fever vaccination. TCRdb independently ran MiXCR on the 5' RACE reads; one entry per CDR3 protein. The sample includes 360,000 or so distinct CDR3 sequences, 11% seen only once; the top ten take less than 20%. Specimen: PBMCs, collected on the day of the first yellow fever vaccination. Receptor source: a man aged 18 to 30 who received the YFV17D yellow fever vaccine.

This clonotype has only a few counts. CDR3 bases: TGTGCCAGCAGCTTAGCCTCTAGCGGGGGGCCGAAGCAAGAGACCCAGTACTTC. This encodes CASSLASSGGPKQETQYF. The chain is built from TRBV7-6 and TRBJ2-5; 11 nucleotides agree with TRBD2. This CDR3 has 18 amino acids. The V and J ends lost 0 bases and 2 bases, in that order; junction bases with no gene match: 8. Germline values: CDR1 SGHVS, CDR2 FNYEAQ.

This clonotype turned up a few times. DNA of the CDR3: TGCGCCAGCAGCCAAGGGACAGGGCGCCGGGGGGATACGCAGTATTTT. This encodes CASSQGTGRRGDTQYF. The rearrangement joins TRBV4-3 to TRBJ2-3; 8 nucleotides agree with TRBD1. Germline V gene data show CDR1 as LGHNA and CDR2 as YSLEER. The CDR3 contains 16 residues. V lost 1 base, J lost 6 bases, and 9 bases stayed unmatched.

This clonotype was seen a few times. The chain links TRBV12-3 or TRBV12-4 to TRBJ1-1; D is ambiguous. V gave up 0 bases and J gave up 0 bases, with 11 bases separating them. This CDR3 has 16 residues. The chain's CDR3 is CASSLAPPEMNTEAFF. The CDR3 DNA reads as TGTGCCAGCAGTTTAGCCCCCCCCGAAATGAACACTGAAGCTTTCTTT.

This chain joins TRBV10-3 and TRBJ1-5; D might be TRBD1 (5 bases). V lost 4 bases to trimming and J lost 0 bases, with 10 bases between them. The CDR3 loop spans 15 amino acids. Germline CDR1 and CDR2: ENHRY and SYGVKD. For the CDR3, the DNA is TGTGCCATCAGTGGAGCAGGGAATAGCAATCAGCCCCAGCATTTT. Encoded protein: CAISGAGNSNQPQHF.

This clonotype occurred a few times. CDR3 region: CASSYSSLGGNTIYF. The CDR3 bases are TGTGCCAGCAGTTACTCGTCTCTGGGAGGAAACACCATATATTTT. The genes are TRBV6-5 and TRBJ1-3, with D uncertain. Trimming removed 0 bases from V and 4 bases from J, with 10 bases in between. The CDR3 length is 15 residues. Germline V gives CDR1 MNHEY, CDR2 SVGAGI.

This clonotype showed up just a few times. This chain connects TRBV7-3 to TRBJ2-1; D is unclear. Trimming stripped 5 bases from V and 2 bases from J, with 22 bases between. The CDR3 length is 18 residues. From germline, CDR1 is SGHTA and CDR2 FQGTGA. Here the CDR3 reads CASSTSVIRRQPYNEQFF. CDR3 DNA: TGTGCCAGCAGCACATCTGTCATCAGGCGCCAGCCCTACAATGAGCAGTTCTTC. Complete variable domain (other parts from reference TRBV7-3 and TRBJ2-1): GAGVSQTPSNKVTEKGKYVELRCDPISGHTALYWYRQSLGQGPEFLIYFQGTGAADDSGLPNDRFFAVRPEGSVSTLKIQRTERGDSAVYLCASSTSVIRRQPYNEQFFGPGTRLTVL.

The chain has TRBV5-1 and TRBJ2-3; D may match TRBD1 or TRBD2 (7 bases each). The germline V and J ends were trimmed by 0 bases and 1 base, with 15 bases remaining between them. Germline V CDR1 and CDR2: SGHRS, YFSETQ. The CDR3 is 17 residues long. The CDR3 region is CASSLAGGQIGTDTQYF. The CDR3 region has the DNA TGCGCCAGCAGCTTGGCGGGGGGACAGATCGGCACAGATACGCAGTATTTT.

The sample holds many counts of this clonotype. This chain links TRBV9 with TRBJ2-1; TRBD1 agrees at 11 bases. Germline values: CDR1 SGDLS, CDR2 YYNGEE. CDR3 length: 15 amino acids. The ends lost 0 bases at V and 9 bases at J; junction bases unmatched: 5. The CDR3 sequence is CASSVGGTGGGEQFF. CDR3 DNA: TGTGCCAGCAGCGTAGGTGGGACAGGGGGAGGTGAGCAGTTCTTC.

The chain links TRBV6-5 to TRBJ2-1; 12 bases match TRBD2. The V gene end was trimmed by 2 bases and the J gene end by 3 bases; junction bases not matched to a gene: 5. This CDR3 comprises 17 residues. Germline V gives CDR1 MNHEY, CDR2 SVGAGI. The CDR3 coding sequence is TGTGCCAGCAGTTACGCTAGACTAGCGGGGGTCTACAATGAGCAGTTCTTC. Amino acids: CASSYARLAGVYNEQFF.

The chain carries TRBV2 and TRBJ2-2; D is perhaps TRBD2 (5 bases). Germline V gives CDR1 SNHLY, CDR2 FYNNEI. The CDR3 has 16 amino acids. V was shortened by 3 bases and J by 2 bases, with 13 bases between the two germline ends. The CDR3 sequence is CASSEADWYNTGELFF. DNA of the CDR3: TGTGCCAGCAGTGAGGCGGACTGGTATAACACCGGGGAGCTGTTTTTT.

The sample holds a few counts of this clonotype. The chain employs TRBV20-1 and TRBJ2-5, with 9 bases identical to TRBD2. The germline V gene has CDR1 DFQATT and CDR2 SNEGSKA (reference sequence). With V trimmed by 8 bases and J by 5 bases, 9 bases remained unmatched. CDR3 length: 13 residues. The CDR3 sequence: CSPGTSSEETQYF. The DNA for the CDR3 is TGCAGTCCGGGGACTAGCTCGGAGGAGACCCAGTACTTC.

This clonotype was counted a few times. The rearrangement joins TRBV7-2 to TRBJ2-2; no clear D. The CDR3 is made up of 12 amino acids. Germline values: CDR1 SGHTA, CDR2 FQGNSA. V was cut by 5 bases and J by 9 bases, with 10 bases left in between. CDR3 sequence (DNA): TGTGCCAGCAGCCCCACCTCTTGGGAGCTGTTTTTT. Translated: CASSPTSWELFF.

This clonotype occurred a few times. The chain joins TRBV5-1 to TRBJ1-6; D ambiguous. Germline loops: CDR1 SGHRS, CDR2 YFSETQ. Trimming removed 0 bases from V and 9 bases from J, with 13 bases in between. The CDR3 contains 15 residues. For the CDR3, the DNA is TGCGCCAGCAGCTTGGCAAATGGTGTAGGTTCACCCCTCCACTTT. Residues: CASSLANGVGSPLHF.

The gene calls are TRBV5-1 and TRBJ2-3, with 8 bases fitting TRBD1. The CDR3 is made up of 15 amino acids. V lost 4 bases, J lost 6 bases, and 10 bases stayed unmatched. Looked up from germline, CDR1 is SGHRS and CDR2 is YFSETQ. This CDR3 is CASSLPSTGADTQYF. CDR3 nucleotide sequence: TGCGCCAGCAGCCTGCCCTCGACAGGGGCCGATACGCAGTATTTT.

A few counts support this clonotype. The chain carries TRBV7-9 and TRBJ2-5; TRBD1 matches 9 bases. Germline CDR1 is SEHNR and CDR2 is FQNEAQ (reference sequence). Germline trimming cut 5 bases from V and 4 bases from J; bases unmatched to any gene: 5. CDR3 length: 14 residues. The CDR3: CASSKLTGGETQYF. The DNA for the CDR3 is TGTGCCAGCAGCAAATTGACAGGGGGAGAGACCCAGTACTTC.

The CDR3 here is CSATTGMNTEAFF. CDR3 coding DNA: TGCAGTGCCACGACAGGCATGAACACTGAAGCTTTCTTT. The V and J genes are TRBV20-1 and TRBJ1-1, with a possible D match to TRBD1 (6 bases). In germline, CDR1 is DFQATT, CDR2 SNEGSKA (reference sequence). V gave up 6 bases and J gave up 0 bases, with 11 bases separating them. The CDR3 loop spans 13 amino acids.

The chain combines TRBV7-9 with TRBJ2-2; TRBD1 matches at 8 bases. Germline V gene data show CDR1 as SEHNR and CDR2 as FQNEAQ (reference sequence). This CDR3 comprises 16 residues. V lost 2 bases, J lost 5 bases, and 7 bases stayed unmatched. CDR3 nucleotide sequence: TGTGCCAGCAGCTTAAACAGGGGGATCGGGACCGGGGAGCTGTTTTTT. The encoded protein is CASSLNRGIGTGELFF.